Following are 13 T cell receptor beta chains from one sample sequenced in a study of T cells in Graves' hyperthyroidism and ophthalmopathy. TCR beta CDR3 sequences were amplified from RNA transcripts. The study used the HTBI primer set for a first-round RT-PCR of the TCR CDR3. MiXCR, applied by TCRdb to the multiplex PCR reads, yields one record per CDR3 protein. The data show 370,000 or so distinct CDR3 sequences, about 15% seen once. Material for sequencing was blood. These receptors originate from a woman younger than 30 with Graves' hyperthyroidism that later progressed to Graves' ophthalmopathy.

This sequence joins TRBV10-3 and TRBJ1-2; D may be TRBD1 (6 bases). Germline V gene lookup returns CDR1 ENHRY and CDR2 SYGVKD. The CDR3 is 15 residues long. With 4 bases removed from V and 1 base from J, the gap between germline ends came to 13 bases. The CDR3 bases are TGTGCCATCAGTGGATCATGGGGGCGTAACTATGGCTACACCTTC. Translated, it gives CAISGSWGRNYGYTF.

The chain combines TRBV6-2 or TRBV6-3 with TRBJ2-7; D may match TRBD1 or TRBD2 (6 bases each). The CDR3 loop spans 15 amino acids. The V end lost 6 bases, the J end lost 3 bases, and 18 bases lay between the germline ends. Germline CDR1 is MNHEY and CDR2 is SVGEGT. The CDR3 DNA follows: TGTGCCAGCAGCCCTCCTGGGGGGCTCCTCTACGAGCAGTACTTC. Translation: CASSPPGGLLYEQYF.

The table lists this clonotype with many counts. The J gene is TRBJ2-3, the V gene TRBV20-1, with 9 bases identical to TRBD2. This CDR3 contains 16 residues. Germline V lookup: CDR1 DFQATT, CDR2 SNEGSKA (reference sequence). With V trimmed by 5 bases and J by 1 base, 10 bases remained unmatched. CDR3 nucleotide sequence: TGCAGTGCTCCCCCGGCGGGAGGGAAAGGCACAGATACGCAGTATTTT. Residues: CSAPPAGGKGTDTQYF.

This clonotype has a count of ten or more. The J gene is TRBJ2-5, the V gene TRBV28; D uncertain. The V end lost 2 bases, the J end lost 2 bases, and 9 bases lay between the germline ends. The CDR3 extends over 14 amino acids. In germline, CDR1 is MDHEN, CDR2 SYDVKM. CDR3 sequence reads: CASSLEQRQETQYF. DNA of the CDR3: TGTGCCAGCAGTTTAGAGCAAAGACAAGAGACCCAGTACTTC.

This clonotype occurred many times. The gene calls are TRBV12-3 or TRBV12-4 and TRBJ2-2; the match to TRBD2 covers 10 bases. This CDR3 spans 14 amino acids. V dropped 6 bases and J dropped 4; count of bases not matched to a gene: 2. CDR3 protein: CASRSGRATGELFF. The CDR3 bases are TGTGCCAGCAGGAGCGGGAGGGCCACCGGGGAGCTGTTTTTT.

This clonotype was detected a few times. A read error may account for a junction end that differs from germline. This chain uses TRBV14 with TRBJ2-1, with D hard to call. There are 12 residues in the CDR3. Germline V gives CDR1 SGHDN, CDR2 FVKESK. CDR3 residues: CTSSQWANEQFF. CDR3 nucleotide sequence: TGTACCAGCAGCCAATGGGCAAATGAGCAGTTCTTC.

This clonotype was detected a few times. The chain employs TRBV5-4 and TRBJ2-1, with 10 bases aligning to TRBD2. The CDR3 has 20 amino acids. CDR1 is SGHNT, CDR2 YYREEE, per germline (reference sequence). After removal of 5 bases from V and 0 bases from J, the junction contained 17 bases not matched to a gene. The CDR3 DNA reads TGTGCCAGCAGTCTCACTAGCGGGACCTCCTATTTGAGCTCCTACAATGAGCAGTTCTTC. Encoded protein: CASSLTSGTSYLSSYNEQFF.

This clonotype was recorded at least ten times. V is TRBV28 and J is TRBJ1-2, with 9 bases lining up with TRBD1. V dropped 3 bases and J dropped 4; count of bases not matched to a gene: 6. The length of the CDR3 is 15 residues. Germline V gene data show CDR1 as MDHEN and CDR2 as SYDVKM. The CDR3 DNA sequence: TGTGCCAGCAGTTTGGGACAGGGAGGTAGCTATGGCTACACCTTC. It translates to CASSLGQGGSYGYTF.

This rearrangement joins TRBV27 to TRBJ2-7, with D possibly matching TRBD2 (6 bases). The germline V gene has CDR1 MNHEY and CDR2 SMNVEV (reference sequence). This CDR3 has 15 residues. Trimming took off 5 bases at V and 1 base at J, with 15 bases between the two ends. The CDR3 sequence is CASSPFSGVSYEQYF. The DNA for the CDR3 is TGTGCCAGCAGTCCCTTTTCGGGAGTGTCCTACGAGCAGTACTTC.

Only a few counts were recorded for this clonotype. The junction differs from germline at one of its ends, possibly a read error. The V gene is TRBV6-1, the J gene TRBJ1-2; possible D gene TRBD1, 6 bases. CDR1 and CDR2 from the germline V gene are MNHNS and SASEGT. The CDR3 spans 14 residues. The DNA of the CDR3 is TGTGCCAGCAGAGAAGGGGGATCCATCTATGGCTACACCTTC. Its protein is CASREGGSIYGYTF.

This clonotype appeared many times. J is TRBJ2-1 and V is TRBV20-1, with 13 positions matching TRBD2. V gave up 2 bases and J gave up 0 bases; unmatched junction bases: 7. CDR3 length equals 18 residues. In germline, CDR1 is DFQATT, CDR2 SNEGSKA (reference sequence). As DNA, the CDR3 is TGCAGTGCTAGAAGGACTAGCGGGGGTCTTAGCTCCTACAATGAGCAGTTCTTC. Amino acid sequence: CSARRTSGGLSSYNEQFF.

The CDR3 loop reads CASSPRAGGGEQYF. The CDR3 bases are TGTGCCAGCAGCCCTCGGGCAGGGGGTGGTGAGCAGTACTTC. The V and J genes are TRBV7-9 and TRBJ2-7, with 7 bases matching TRBD1. After removal of 5 bases from V and 7 bases from J, the junction contained 11 bases not matched to a gene. This CDR3 spans 14 amino acids. Germline V gene data show CDR1 as SEHNR and CDR2 as FQNEAQ (reference sequence).

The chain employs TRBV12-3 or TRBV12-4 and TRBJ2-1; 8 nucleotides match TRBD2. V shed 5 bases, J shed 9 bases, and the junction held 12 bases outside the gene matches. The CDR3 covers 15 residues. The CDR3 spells CASSLSGRAFGEQFF. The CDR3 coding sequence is TGTGCCAGCAGTCTCTCCGGGAGGGCCTTCGGTGAGCAGTTCTTC.